This TCR beta chain was observed in a study of blood T cells in healthy people across ages. Whole-study findings and limits: Versus aged donors, long-lived donors had higher diversity and more naive CD4+ cells.

As concerns this clonotype: Antigen unknown.

From germline, CDR1 is MNHEY and CDR2 SVGAGI. The CDR3 length is 16 residues. V lost 3 bases, J lost 0 bases, and 14 bases lay in between. Then a second PCR, running about 7 to 11 cycles, was carried out with a sample-barcoded 5' primer and a J-beta primer mix. Each cDNA was tagged by a template-switch adaptor containing 12 random nucleotides. There were at least 2.5 million CDR3-containing paired-end reads obtained from each sample. TCRdb analysed the 5' RACE reads with MiXCR anew, one entry per CDR3 protein. The sample holds fewer than 2,000,000 distinct CDR3 sequences; around 35% are singletons and the top ten take 11%.

The chain combines TRBV6-5 with TRBJ1-2; no firm D call. Sequencing was performed on blood. The TCR sequence derives from a woman in her twenties or thirties in good health. As DNA, the CDR3 is TGTGCCAGCAGTTATGGCGGCAAAACTACTAACTATGGCTACACCTTC. This gives the protein CASSYGGKTTNYGYTF.